The 18 T cell receptor beta chains in this list originate from one sample, sequenced in a study of radiation and T cells in renal cell carcinoma. Time point of the sample: baseline pretreatment blood. Treatment of the sample: 15 Gy SBRT to primary tumor, nephrectomy 4 weeks later. TCRdb keeps only in-frame clones here, not all; method: immunoSEQ multiplex PCR. Of about 150,000 clones listed, roughly nine tenths were seen once; the top ten hold around 4%. Sample: blood, taken from a patient whose treatment included radiotherapy and nephrectomy. The source is a woman between 70 and 85 years old with renal cell carcinoma.

This clone has just a few counts. The chain joins TRBV2 to TRBJ2-3; a possible D gene is TRBD2 (6 bases). This CDR3 has 14 residues. Between the trimmed V and J ends, which lost 6 bases and 5 bases, there was a span of 15 bases. CDR1 is SNHLY, CDR2 FYNNEI, per germline. CDR3 DNA: TGTGCCAGCAGACTAGCTGAGGAAGGAGATACGCAGTATTTT. As protein: CASRLAEEGDTQYF.

The chain recombines TRBV11-3 with TRBJ2-4, with D possibly being TRBD2 (5 bases). The CDR3 extends over 15 amino acids. V was clipped by 4 bases and J by 0 bases, with 10 bases between them. Germline V gene data show CDR1 as SGHNT and CDR2 as YENEEA. CDR3 DNA sequence: TGTGCCAGCAGCTCGGACTTGACAGCCAAAAACATTCAGTACTTC. Protein product: CASSSDLTAKNIQYF.

The chain carries TRBV7-9 and TRBJ2-5, with a weak D call TRBD1 (6 bases). The germline gives CDR1 SEHNR, CDR2 FQNEAQ (reference sequence). V was trimmed by 0 bases and J by 4 bases, leaving 12 bases between them. The CDR3 has 15 amino acids. CDR3 in amino acids: CASSLANRVSETQYF. CDR3 DNA: TGTGCCAGCAGCTTAGCAAACAGGGTCTCAGAGACCCAGTACTTC. The whole variable domain, remainder taken from reference TRBV7-9 and TRBJ2-5, is DTGVSQNPRHKITKRGQNVTFRCDPISEHNRLYWYRQTLGQGPEFLTYFQNEAQLEKSRLLSDRFSAERPKGSFSTLEIQRTEQGDSAMYLCASSLANRVSETQYFGPGTRLLVL.

This chain links TRBV11-3 with TRBJ1-5; the D is unclear. Germline lookup yields CDR1 SGHNT and CDR2 YENEEA. The CDR3 sequence is 14 residues long. V shed 5 bases and J shed 4 bases, with 12 bases lying between them. CDR3 protein: CASSPSGENQPQHF. The CDR3 DNA follows: TGTGCCAGCAGCCCAAGTGGGGAGAATCAGCCCCAGCATTTT.

The rearrangement joins TRBV14 to TRBJ2-7; the D is unclear. The ends were cut back, 8 bases at V and 3 bases at J, with 8 bases in the middle. Germline CDR1 is SGHDN and CDR2 is FVKESK. The CDR3 loop spans 11 amino acids. The CDR3 nucleotides read TGTGCCAGCCTGAGAGGCTACGAGCAGTACTTC. It specifies CASLRGYEQYF.

The chain joins TRBV4-2 to TRBJ2-7, with 11 bases matching TRBD2. The CDR3 contains 18 residues. Germline assignment: CDR1 LGHNA and CDR2 YNFKEQ. The ends lost 0 bases at V and 6 bases at J; junction bases unmatched: 13. CDR3 region: CASSQEVARLAGSGEQYF. The CDR3 DNA is TGTGCCAGCAGCCAAGAGGTGGCTCGACTAGCGGGGTCGGGCGAGCAGTACTTC.

The V gene is TRBV5-6, the J gene TRBJ2-5; 8 bases fit TRBD2. Germline CDR1 SGHDT, CDR2 YYEEEE. This CDR3 has 14 amino acids. V lost 0 bases to trimming and J lost 6 bases; unmatched junction nucleotides: 4. In DNA, the CDR3 is TGTGCCAGCAGCTTGGTGGCGGGGGGACAGACCCAGTACTTC. Protein product: CASSLVAGGQTQYF.

The chain uses TRBV6-4 and TRBJ1-2, with unresolved D. Germline CDR1 reads MRHNA; CDR2 reads SNTAGT. Deletions cut 7 bases from V and 8 bases from J, with 14 bases between. The CDR3 consists of 12 residues. The CDR3 DNA reads as TGTGCCAGCACCGTAGGTGGAGAGGGCTACACCTTC. The encoded protein is CASTVGGEGYTF.

This chain links TRBV6-5 with TRBJ1-1; D perhaps matches TRBD1 (6 bases). Germline V gene sequence: CDR1 MNHEY, CDR2 SVGAGI. The CDR3 is 14 residues long. V was shortened by 5 bases and J by 4 bases, with 14 bases between the two germline ends. CDR3: CASSLVGGGTEAFF. DNA for the CDR3: TGTGCCAGCAGTCTCGTCGGGGGCGGCACTGAAGCTTTCTTT.

This rearrangement joins TRBV18 to TRBJ2-3; 7 positions agree with TRBD1. V lost 3 bases, J lost 6 bases, and 9 bases stayed unmatched. Looked up from germline, CDR1 is KGHSH and CDR2 is LQKENI. The CDR3 contains 15 residues. CDR3 in amino acids: CASSPGQGVSDTQYF. In DNA form, the CDR3 reads TGTGCCAGCTCACCGGGGCAGGGGGTCTCCGATACGCAGTATTTT.

This clone was picked up a small number of times. The chain uses TRBV5-1 and TRBJ2-3, with D possibly TRBD1 on 6 matching bases. The CDR3 has 14 residues. Trimming left V 2 bases short and J 4 bases short, with 11 bases between. Germline-derived CDR1 and CDR2 are SGHRS and YFSETQ. The CDR3 protein is CASSLQGRADTQYF. As DNA, the CDR3 is TGCGCCAGCAGCTTACAGGGTAGGGCAGATACGCAGTATTTT. The whole variable domain, remainder taken from reference TRBV5-1 and TRBJ2-3, is KAGVTQTPRYLIKTRGQQVTLSCSPISGHRSVSWYQQTPGQGLQFLFEYFSETQRNKGNFPGRFSGRQFSNSRSEMNVSTLELGDSALYLCASSLQGRADTQYFGPGTRLTVL.

The chain employs TRBV19 and TRBJ2-3, with TRBD2 as a possible D gene (5 bases). CDR1 and CDR2 (germline): LNHDA, SQIVND (reference sequence). V lost 3 bases and J lost 1, with 14 bases in between. The CDR3 loop spans 16 amino acids. The CDR3 sequence: CASSISRGTGTDTQYF. The CDR3 DNA sequence: TGTGCCAGTAGTATCTCCCGGGGTACGGGCACAGATACGCAGTATTTT.

This chain uses TRBV5-1 with TRBJ2-3; D not resolved. Germline values: CDR1 SGHRS, CDR2 YFSETQ. V was cut by 2 bases and J by 3 bases, with 7 bases left in between. The CDR3 has 13 amino acids. The CDR3 nucleotides are TGCGCCAGCAGCTTAGGAAGAACAGATACGCAGTATTTT. It translates to CASSLGRTDTQYF.

V and J are TRBV5-6 and TRBJ2-7; D is possibly TRBD2 (6 bases). There are 17 residues in the CDR3. From germline, CDR1 is SGHDT and CDR2 YYEEEE. The V gene lost 0 bases and the J gene lost 6 bases, with 22 bases spanning the gap. The CDR3 DNA reads TGTGCCAGCAGCTTGGAGAGGGGAGGCTCGCTTTCTGCCGAGCAGTACTTC. Its protein is CASSLERGGSLSAEQYF.

Note on this clone: Other DNA variants within this sample encode the same CDR3. The rearrangement uses TRBV6-1 and TRBJ1-5; TRBD1 aligns across 11 bases. Trimming took 4 bases from V and 3 from J; bases not matched to a gene: 2. The V gene's germline CDR1 is MNHNS and CDR2 SASEGT. This CDR3 region has 15 residues. The DNA for the CDR3 is TGTGCCAGCAGTGGGACAGGGGGCTTCAATCAGCCCCAGCATTTT. Protein sequence: CASSGTGGFNQPQHF.

The chain joins TRBV4-2 to TRBJ1-3; D call uncertain. The germline V and J ends were trimmed by 4 bases and 0 bases, with 19 bases remaining between them. This CDR3 is 18 amino acids long. The germline CDR1 and CDR2 sequences are LGHNA and YNFKEQ. Written as DNA, the CDR3 is TGTGCCAGCAGCCGACAACGTACTTCTCGGGGCTCTGGAAACACCATATATTTT. As protein: CASSRQRTSRGSGNTIYF.

The genes are TRBV7-3 and TRBJ1-1; maybe TRBD1 (6 bases). Germline V CDR1 and CDR2: SGHTA, FQGTGA. The CDR3 consists of 14 residues. V dropped 0 bases and J dropped 7 bases, with 12 bases sitting between them. The CDR3 sequence is CASSLTGGGGEAFF. CDR3 coding DNA: TGTGCCAGCAGCTTAACGGGCGGAGGGGGTGAAGCTTTCTTT. The whole variable domain, remainder taken from reference TRBV7-3 and TRBJ1-1, is GAGVSQTPSNKVTEKGKYVELRCDPISGHTALYWYRQSLGQGPEFLIYFQGTGAADDSGLPNDRFFAVRPEGSVSTLKIQRTERGDSAVYLCASSLTGGGGEAFFGQGTRLTVV.

The rearrangement joins TRBV5-6 to TRBJ2-7; D remains unclear. Deletions cut 1 base from V and 4 bases from J, with 12 bases between. The CDR3 sequence is 14 residues long. The germline CDR1 and CDR2 sequences are SGHDT and YYEEEE. The CDR3 bases are TGTGCCAGCAGCTTGTCCGGACCCCAGTACGAGCAGTACTTC. Translated: CASSLSGPQYEQYF.